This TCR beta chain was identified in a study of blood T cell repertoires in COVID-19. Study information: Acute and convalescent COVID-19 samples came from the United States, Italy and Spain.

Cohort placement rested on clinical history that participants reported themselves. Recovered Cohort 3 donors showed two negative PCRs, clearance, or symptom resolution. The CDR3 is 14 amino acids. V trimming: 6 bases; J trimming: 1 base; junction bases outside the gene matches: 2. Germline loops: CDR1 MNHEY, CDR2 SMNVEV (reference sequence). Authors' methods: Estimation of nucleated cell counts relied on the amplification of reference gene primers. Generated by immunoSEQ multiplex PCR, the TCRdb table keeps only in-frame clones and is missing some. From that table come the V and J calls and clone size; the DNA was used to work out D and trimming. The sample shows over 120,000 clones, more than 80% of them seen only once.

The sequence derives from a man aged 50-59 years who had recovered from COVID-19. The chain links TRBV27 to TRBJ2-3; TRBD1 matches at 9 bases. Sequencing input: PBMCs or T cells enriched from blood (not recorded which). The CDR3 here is CASRDRGRTDTQYF. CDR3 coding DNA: TGTGCCAGCAGGGACAGGGGACGCACAGATACGCAGTATTTT.